This is a list of T cell receptor beta chains from one sample in a study of CXCR3-negative and CXCR3-positive naive CD8 T cells. Each CDR3 protein gets one entry in TCRdb, which reprocessed the 5' RACE reads and gives no DNA. Found here are tens of thousands of distinct CDR3 sequences; the top ten clones hold roughly 1.1%. The specimen sequenced was naive CXCR3- CD8+ T cells from blood. The receptors shown here come from a human donor in good health. Some clones in this sample may be carry-over from other donors' samples. Each CDR3 is given with its conserved first and last residue.

>TRBJ1-1|TRBV5-1
CASSIGTGNTEAFF
>TRBJ2-7|TRBV29-1
CSVVPASAYEQYF
>TRBJ2-2|TRBV7-9
CASSSTSGANTGELFF
>TRBJ1-2|TRBV11-2
CASSPAPVTSLTHYGYTF
>TRBJ2-1|TRBV11-3
CASSDRGPYNAQLF
>TRBJ1-1|TRBV7-9
CASTKGTEAFF
>TRBJ1-1|TRBV30
CAWLWSRTDTEAFF
>TRBJ1-2|TRBV27
CASSPVGPNGYTF
>TRBJ1-2|TRBV5-1
CASSLVQQTNYGYTF
>TRBJ2-3|TRBV6-2/TRBV6-3
CASSSSSGQYTQYF
>TRBJ2-7|TRBV6-2/TRBV6-3
CASSYGSFPFEQYF
>TRBJ2-1|TRBV5-1
CASSPWTASDEQFF
>TRBJ2-3|TRBV29-1
CSVPQRDSTDTQYF
>TRBJ1-1|TRBV20-1
CSARPPGNTEAFF
>TRBJ2-1|TRBV29-1
CSVEGGAYNEQFF
>TRBJ1-2|TRBV28
CASSFSGQPNLYGYTF
>TRBJ2-5|TRBV2
CASRGIQETQYF
>TRBJ1-4|TRBV7-6
CASSLNRATNEKLFF
>TRBJ2-7|TRBV5-1
CASSARQGASYGQYF
>TRBJ2-7|TRBV29-1
CSVVGQSPYEQYF
>TRBJ2-3|TRBV28
CASSLKLSTDTQYF
>TRBJ2-5|TRBV7-2
CASSRGGGETQYF
>TRBJ1-1|TRBV4-1
CASSQGSRAFISEAFF
>TRBJ2-2|TRBV5-1
CASSFYSADTGELFF
>TRBJ2-1|TRBV9
CASSADTGGYEQFF
>TRBJ2-7|TRBV4-3
CASSQDNGGAIYEQYF
>TRBJ2-7|TRBV13
CASSLVRTSGTYEQYF
>TRBJ1-2|TRBV5-1
CASSPGATPNYGYTF
>TRBJ2-3|TRBV28
CASSFLAGDPDTQYF
>TRBJ2-1|TRBV19
CASSKASGDDEQFF
>TRBJ2-7|TRBV2
CASSEVGVEQYF
>TRBJ2-5|TRBV29-1
CSVDRGGDRGPQETQYF
>TRBJ2-7|TRBV4-3
CASSLHTRSYEQYF
>TRBJ2-2|TRBV20-1
CSARDFRGGTGEQFF
>TRBJ2-7|TRBV5-1
CASSLRDRAYEQYF
>TRBJ1-4|TRBV29-1
CSATPVGAEKLFF
>TRBJ2-5|TRBV7-3
CASSPGTSATEGETQYF
>TRBJ1-5|TRBV29-1
CSVEVGSEMPQHF
>TRBJ2-3|TRBV29-1
CSVYPPSGGSFSTDTQYF
>TRBJ2-1|TRBV4-3
CASSQESGGVYNEQFF
>TRBJ2-5|TRBV20-1
CSARGGTSGGPQETQYF
>TRBJ2-7|TRBV20-1
CSATDRVSYEQYF
>TRBJ2-1|TRBV20-1
CSAKETEIPKYNEQFF
>TRBJ2-3|TRBV29-1
CSVTGLLADTQYF
>TRBJ1-5|TRBV28
CASSQGQDDYSNQPQHF
>TRBJ2-1|TRBV20-1
CSARDDRQLYNEQFF
>TRBJ1-5|TRBV21-1
CASSKVTFPGDQPQHF
>TRBJ1-1|TRBV29-1
CSVGWAGGAEAFF
>TRBJ2-7|TRBV7-9
CASSSEGGAYEQYF
>TRBJ2-1|TRBV29-1
CSVEGGNEQFF
>TRBJ1-2|TRBV7-9
CASTTTGGMFTYGYTF
>TRBJ2-3|TRBV7-9
CASLLSTDTQYF
>TRBJ1-5|TRBV12-3/TRBV12-4
CASSFTGGENNQPQHF
>TRBJ2-3|TRBV5-1
CASSLPGKGVTDTQYF
>TRBJ1-4|TRBV12-3/TRBV12-4
CASSLTSGGEKLFF
>TRBJ2-1|TRBV7-9
CASSLGTGRYNEQFF
>TRBJ1-1|TRBV27
CASSKGFRNTEAFF